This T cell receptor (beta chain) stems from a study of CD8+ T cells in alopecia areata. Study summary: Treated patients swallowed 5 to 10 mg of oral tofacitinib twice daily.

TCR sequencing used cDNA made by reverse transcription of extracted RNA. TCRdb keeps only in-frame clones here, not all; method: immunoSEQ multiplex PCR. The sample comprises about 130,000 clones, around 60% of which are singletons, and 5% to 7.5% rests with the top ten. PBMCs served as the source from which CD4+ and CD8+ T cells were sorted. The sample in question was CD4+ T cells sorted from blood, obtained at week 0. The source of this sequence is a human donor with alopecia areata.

The CDR3 nucleotides are TGCGCCAGCAGTACCCGTAAAGGTACAGATACGCAGTATTTT. Its translation is CASSTRKGTDTQYF. The rearrangement joins TRBV5-1 to TRBJ2-3; D unclear. V was pared by 5 bases and J by 3 bases, with 13 bases between. The CDR3 has 14 amino acids. Germline-derived CDR1 and CDR2 are SGHRS and YFSETQ. The full variable domain, its missing parts supplied by reference TRBV5-1 and TRBJ2-3, is KAGVTQTPRYLIKTRGQQVTLSCSPISGHRSVSWYQQTPGQGLQFLFEYFSETQRNKGNFPGRFSGRQFSNSRSEMNVSTLELGDSALYLCASSTRKGTDTQYFGPGTRLTVL.